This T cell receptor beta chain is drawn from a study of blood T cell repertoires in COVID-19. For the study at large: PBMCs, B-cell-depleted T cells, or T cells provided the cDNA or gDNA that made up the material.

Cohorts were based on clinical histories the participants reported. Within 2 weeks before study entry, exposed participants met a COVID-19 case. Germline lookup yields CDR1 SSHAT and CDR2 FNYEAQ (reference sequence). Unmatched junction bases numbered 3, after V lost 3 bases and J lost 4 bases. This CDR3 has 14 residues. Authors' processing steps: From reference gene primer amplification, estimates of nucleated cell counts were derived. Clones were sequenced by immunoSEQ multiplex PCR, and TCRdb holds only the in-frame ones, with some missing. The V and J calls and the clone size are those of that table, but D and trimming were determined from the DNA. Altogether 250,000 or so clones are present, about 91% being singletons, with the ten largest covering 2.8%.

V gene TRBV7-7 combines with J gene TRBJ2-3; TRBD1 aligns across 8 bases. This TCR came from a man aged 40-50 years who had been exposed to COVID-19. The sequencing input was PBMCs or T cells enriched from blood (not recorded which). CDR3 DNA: TGTGCCAGCAGCTTTTCACAGGGGGCAGATACGCAGTATTTT. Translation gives CASSFSQGADTQYF.